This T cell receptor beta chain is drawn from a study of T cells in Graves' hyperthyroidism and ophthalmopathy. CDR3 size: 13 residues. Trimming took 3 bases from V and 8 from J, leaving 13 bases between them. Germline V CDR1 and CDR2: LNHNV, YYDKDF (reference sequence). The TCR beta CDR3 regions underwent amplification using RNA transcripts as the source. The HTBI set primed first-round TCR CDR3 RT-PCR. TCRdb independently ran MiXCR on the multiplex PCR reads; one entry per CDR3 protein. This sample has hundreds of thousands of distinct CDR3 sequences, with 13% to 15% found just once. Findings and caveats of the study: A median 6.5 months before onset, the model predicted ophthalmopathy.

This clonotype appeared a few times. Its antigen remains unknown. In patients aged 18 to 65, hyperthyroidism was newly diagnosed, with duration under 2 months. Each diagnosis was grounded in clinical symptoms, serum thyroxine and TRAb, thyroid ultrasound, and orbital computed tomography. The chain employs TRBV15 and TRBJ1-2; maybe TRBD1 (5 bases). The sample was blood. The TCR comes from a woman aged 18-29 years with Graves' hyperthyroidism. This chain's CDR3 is CATSSLREMGYTF. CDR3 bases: TGTGCCACCAGCAGTCTCAGGGAGATGGGCTACACCTTC.